This T cell receptor beta chain originates from a study of blood T cell repertoires in COVID-19. This table comes from immunoSEQ multiplex PCR, and its TCRdb copy is limited to in-frame clones, with some not included. The sample lists some 19,000 clones, roughly 85% seen once, with less than 70% in the top ten. V was pared by 0 bases and J by 8 bases, with 11 bases between. The germline gives CDR1 SGDLS, CDR2 YYNGEE. The CDR3 sequence is 14 residues long. The chain recombines TRBV9 with TRBJ1-4; maybe TRBD1 (5 bases). The source of this sequence is an elderly man with acute or convalescent COVID-19. The specimen sequenced was peripheral blood. CDR3 DNA sequence: TGTGCCAGCAGCGTAGGGGGGGTTGAGGAAAAACTGTTTTTT. Its translation: CASSVGGVEEKLFF.